This T cell receptor beta chain was identified during a study of cytomegalovirus exposure and HLA in healthy donors. Study overall: For the approximately 390 genotyped donors, 75% to 90% fell within the Caucasian-associated ancestry cluster. Study conclusions and caveats: Previously analyzed data showed that most TCR beta V segments were productive at a frequency of about 87% or about 30%. Later genetic work tied a missense DCLRE1C variant to beta-chain V and J trimming. In vitro data verified three CMV-associated chains as specific for CMV antigens.

The V end was cut by 11 bases, the J end by 0 bases, with 11 bases between. CDR3 length: 13 amino acids. Germline V gene lookup returns CDR1 SEHNR and CDR2 FQNEAQ (reference sequence). Comment on this clone: The antigen remains undetermined.

PCR employed 60 Vbeta and 13 Jbeta primers. The assay was immunoSEQ multiplex PCR, and TCRdb's table has in-frame clones only and misses some. Of 150,000 to 200,000 clones listed, 65% to 80% are singletons. The sequence was obtained from a woman in her 40s in good health and CMV-seronegative. This chain joins TRBV7-9 and TRBJ2-1; D is possibly TRBD1 (6 bases). Sequencing was performed on PBMCs. This chain's CDR3 is CAGKDSSYNEQFF. In DNA, the CDR3 is TGTGCCGGAAAGGACAGCTCCTACAATGAGCAGTTCTTC.